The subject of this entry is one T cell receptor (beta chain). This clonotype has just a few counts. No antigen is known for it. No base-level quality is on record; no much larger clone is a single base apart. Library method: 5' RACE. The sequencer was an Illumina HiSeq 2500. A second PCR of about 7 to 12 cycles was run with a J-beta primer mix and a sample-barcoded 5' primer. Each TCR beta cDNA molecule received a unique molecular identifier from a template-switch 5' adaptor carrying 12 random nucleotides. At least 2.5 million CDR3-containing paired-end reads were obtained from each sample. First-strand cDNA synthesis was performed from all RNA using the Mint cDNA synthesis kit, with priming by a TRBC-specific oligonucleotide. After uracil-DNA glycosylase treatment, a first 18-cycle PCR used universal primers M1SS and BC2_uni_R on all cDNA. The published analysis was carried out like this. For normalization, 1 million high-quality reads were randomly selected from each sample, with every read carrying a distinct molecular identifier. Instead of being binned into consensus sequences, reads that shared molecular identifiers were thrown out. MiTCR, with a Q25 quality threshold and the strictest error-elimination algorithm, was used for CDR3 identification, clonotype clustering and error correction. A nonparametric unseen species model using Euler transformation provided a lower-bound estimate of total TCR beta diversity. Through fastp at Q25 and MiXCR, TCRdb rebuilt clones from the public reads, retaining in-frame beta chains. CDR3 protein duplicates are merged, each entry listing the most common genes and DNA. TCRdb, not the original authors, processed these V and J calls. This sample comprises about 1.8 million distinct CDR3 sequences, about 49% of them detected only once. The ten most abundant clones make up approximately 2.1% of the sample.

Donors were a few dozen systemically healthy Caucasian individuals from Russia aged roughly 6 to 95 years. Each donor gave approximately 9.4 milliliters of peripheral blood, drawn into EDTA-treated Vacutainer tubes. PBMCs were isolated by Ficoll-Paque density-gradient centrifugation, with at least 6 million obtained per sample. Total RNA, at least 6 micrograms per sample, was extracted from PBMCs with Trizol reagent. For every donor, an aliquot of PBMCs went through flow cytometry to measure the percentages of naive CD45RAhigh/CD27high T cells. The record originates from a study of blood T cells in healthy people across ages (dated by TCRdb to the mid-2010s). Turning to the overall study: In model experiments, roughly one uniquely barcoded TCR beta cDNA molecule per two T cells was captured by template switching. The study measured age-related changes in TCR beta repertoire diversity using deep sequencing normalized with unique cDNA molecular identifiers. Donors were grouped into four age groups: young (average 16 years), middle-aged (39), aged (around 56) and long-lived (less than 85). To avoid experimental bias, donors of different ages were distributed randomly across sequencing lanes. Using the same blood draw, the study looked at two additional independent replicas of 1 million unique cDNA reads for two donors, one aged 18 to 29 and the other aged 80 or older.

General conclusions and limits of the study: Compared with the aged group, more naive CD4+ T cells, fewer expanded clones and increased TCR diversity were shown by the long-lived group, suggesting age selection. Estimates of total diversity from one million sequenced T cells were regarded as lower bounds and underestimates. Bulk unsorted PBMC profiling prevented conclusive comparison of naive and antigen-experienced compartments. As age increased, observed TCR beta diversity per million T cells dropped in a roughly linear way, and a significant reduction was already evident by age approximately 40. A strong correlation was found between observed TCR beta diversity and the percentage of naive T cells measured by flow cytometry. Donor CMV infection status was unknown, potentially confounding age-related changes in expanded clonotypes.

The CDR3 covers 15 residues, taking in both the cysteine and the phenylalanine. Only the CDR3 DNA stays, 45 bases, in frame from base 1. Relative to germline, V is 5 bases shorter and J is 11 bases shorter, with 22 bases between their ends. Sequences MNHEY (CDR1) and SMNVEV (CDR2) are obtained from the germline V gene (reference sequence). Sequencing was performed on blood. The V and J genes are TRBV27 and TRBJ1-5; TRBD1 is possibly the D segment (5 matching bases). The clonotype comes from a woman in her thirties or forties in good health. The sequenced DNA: TGTGCCAGCAGTCCCGATGGGGGAACCATCAGGTCCCAGCATTTT. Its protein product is CASSPDGGTIRSQHF.